This entry lists 2 T cell receptor beta chains sequenced from one sample in a study of blood T cell repertoires in COVID-19. Sequencing was performed with immunoSEQ multiplex PCR; in TCRdb, only in-frame clones are kept and a portion is missing. The repertoire holds a few hundred thousand clones, about 87% seen once, with 5.5% to 9% in the top ten. The sequenced material came from peripheral blood. These receptors all come from an older woman with active or convalescent COVID-19.

This chain connects TRBV4-2 to TRBJ2-7, with D perhaps matching TRBD2 (5 bases). Germline CDR1 LGHNA, CDR2 YNFKEQ. This CDR3 comprises 14 residues. V was trimmed by 1 base and J by 4 bases, leaving 11 bases between them. The CDR3, as DNA: TGTGCCAGCAGCCAAGTCGGGGTTTTTTACGAGCAGTACTTC. This translates into CASSQVGVFYEQYF.

The rearrangement uses TRBV4-1 and TRBJ2-7, with TRBD1 matching 9 bases. The length of the CDR3 is 13 residues. V shed 1 base, J shed 12 bases, and the junction held 7 bases outside the gene matches. Germline CDR1 MGHRA, CDR2 YSYEKL. CDR3: CASSQGTGVKPYF. CDR3 DNA sequence: TGCGCCAGCAGCCAAGGGACAGGGGTCAAGCCGTACTTC.